The 27 T cell receptor beta chains below all came from one sample that was sequenced in a study of blood T cells in healthy people across ages. It was with a sample-barcoded 5' primer and a J-beta primer mix that a second PCR of roughly 7 to 11 cycles was run. In TCRdb, the 5' RACE reads were re-called with MiXCR into one record per CDR3 protein. The table has 1.5 million or so distinct CDR3 sequences, roughly 40% seen once. The sequenced material came from blood. Receptor source: a woman aged 18-30 years in good health.

The table lists this clonotype with a few counts. The chain uses TRBV9 and TRBJ1-1, with 7 bases matching TRBD1. CDR3 length: 19 residues. V lost 2 bases, J lost 0 bases, and 16 bases stayed unmatched. Per the germline V gene, CDR1 is SGDLS and CDR2 is YYNGEE. The CDR3 DNA is TGTGCCAGCAGCGTCGCAATTCCCGGACAGGCGGATTTGAACACTGAAGCTTTCTTT. This gives the protein CASSVAIPGQADLNTEAFF.

This clonotype was detected only a few times. The V call is TRBV10-3, the J call TRBJ1-5, with TRBD1 matching over 7 bases. This CDR3 region has 15 residues. Losses at the gene ends were 0 bases for V and 6 bases for J; bases not matched to a gene: 5. CDR1 is ENHRY and CDR2 is SYGVKD in the germline V gene. CDR3 in amino acids: CAISESRQGGQPQHF. The CDR3 coding sequence is TGTGCCATCAGTGAGTCGAGACAGGGAGGTCAGCCCCAGCATTTT.

The sample holds a few counts of this clonotype. The chain carries TRBV7-2 and TRBJ1-5; maybe TRBD1 (5 bases). The V end lost 2 bases, the J end lost 4 bases, and 24 bases lay between the germline ends. This CDR3 comprises 19 residues. In germline, CDR1 is SGHTA, CDR2 FQGNSA. For the CDR3, the DNA is TGTGCCAGCAGCTTAAGGGATTGGCGGGACGGCTTTAGGAATCAGCCCCAGCATTTT. Its protein is CASSLRDWRDGFRNQPQHF.

This clonotype was counted a few times. The chain links TRBV4-2 to TRBJ2-1; TRBD2 matches 7 bases. This CDR3 spans 17 amino acids. Losses at the gene ends were 2 bases for V and 4 bases for J; bases not matched to a gene: 11. Germline V gives CDR1 LGHNA, CDR2 YNFKEQ. For the CDR3, the DNA is TGTGCCAGCAGCCAAATGCATCCGGGGGGATTGTACAATGAGCAGTTCTTC. It specifies CASSQMHPGGLYNEQFF.

This clonotype was seen at least ten times. V and J are TRBV20-1 and TRBJ2-3; D not certain. Germline CDR1 is DFQATT and CDR2 is SNEGSKA (reference sequence). The CDR3 has 11 residues. V lost 5 bases and J lost 3, with 6 bases in between. This chain's CDR3 is CSAGETDTQYF. The CDR3 DNA is TGCAGTGCTGGGGAAACAGATACGCAGTATTTT.

This clonotype has just a few counts. V gene TRBV6-1 combines with J gene TRBJ2-3; D may correspond to TRBD1 or TRBD2 (6 bases each). Trimming left V 4 bases short and J 0 bases short, with 17 bases between. This CDR3 has 17 amino acids. From germline, CDR1 is MNHNS and CDR2 SASEGT. For the CDR3, the DNA is TGTGCCAGCAGTGGTACCGGAGGGGGAGGTAGCACAGATACGCAGTATTTT. It specifies CASSGTGGGGSTDTQYF.

The chain recombines TRBV6-5 with TRBJ2-7; D perhaps matches TRBD1 (6 bases). CDR1 is MNHEY and CDR2 is SVGAGI in the germline V gene. V was clipped by 7 bases and J by 2 bases, with 18 bases between them. This CDR3 comprises 15 residues. The CDR3 is CASTLRRGIAYEQYF. For the CDR3, the DNA is TGTGCCAGCACCTTAAGAAGGGGGATCGCCTACGAGCAGTACTTC.

The gene calls are TRBV4-1 and TRBJ2-7, with D possibly TRBD1 on 6 matching bases. The CDR3 is 15 residues long. V lost 7 bases and J 4 bases, leaving 20 bases between the germline ends. Germline CDR1 MGHRA, CDR2 YSYEKL. The CDR3 DNA reads as TGCGCCAGCACCACAAGTCTGGGGACATATTACGAGCAGTACTTC. This gives the protein CASTTSLGTYYEQYF.

The genes are TRBV20-1 and TRBJ2-1, with 9 bases that match TRBD2. V was clipped by 6 bases and J by 3 bases; unmatched bases: 9. This CDR3 is 15 amino acids long. Germline V gives CDR1 DFQATT, CDR2 SNEGSKA (reference sequence). The CDR3 coding sequence is TGCAGTGCCCTTCCCGGGACTAGCAGCTACAATGAGCAGTTCTTC. The encoded protein is CSALPGTSSYNEQFF.

This clonotype has more than one count but fewer than ten. The chain has TRBV4-1 and TRBJ2-5, with D unresolved. V lost 0 bases and J 1 base, leaving 21 bases between the germline ends. Germline V gene data show CDR1 as MGHRA and CDR2 as YSYEKL. The CDR3 has 19 amino acids. The CDR3 nucleotides are TGCGCCAGCAGCCAAGATCCGCTTTTTCGGGCGGTGGGCCAAGAGACCCAGTACTTC. Translation gives CASSQDPLFRAVGQETQYF.

This chain links TRBV20-1 with TRBJ2-3; 7 bases align to TRBD2. Germline-derived CDR1 and CDR2 are DFQATT and SNEGSKA (reference sequence). CDR3 length: 15 residues. The trim removed 0 bases at V and 1 base at J, leaving 4 bases unmatched. Here the CDR3 DNA reads TGCAGTGCTAGAGATGTTACTAGCGGCACAGATACGCAGTATTTT. It yields the protein CSARDVTSGTDTQYF.

The chain links TRBV24-1 to TRBJ2-7; D gene ambiguous. Germline CDR1 and CDR2: KGHDR and SFDVKD. The germline V and J ends were trimmed by 2 bases and 9 bases, with 13 bases remaining between them. This CDR3 is built from 13 residues. This CDR3 is CATSDSNGLGQYF. CDR3 bases: TGTGCCACCAGTGATTCCAACGGGCTCGGGCAGTACTTC.

This clonotype was recorded a few times. V and J are TRBV9 and TRBJ1-2; 7 bases agree with TRBD1. V lost 0 bases to trimming and J lost 4 bases; unmatched junction nucleotides: 6. Germline V gives CDR1 SGDLS, CDR2 YYNGEE. The CDR3 is 15 amino acids. The CDR3 bases are TGTGCCAGCAGCGTAGAAGGCCGGGACAGCTATGGCTACACCTTC. The encoded protein is CASSVEGRDSYGYTF.

The rearrangement links TRBV7-8 to TRBJ2-5; perhaps TRBD1 as D (6 bases). The V end lost 3 bases, the J end lost 5 bases, and 16 bases lay between the germline ends. The germline V gene encodes CDR1 SGHVS and CDR2 FQNEAQ. The CDR3 length is 15 residues. CDR3 loop: CASSFPYRVGETQYF. For the CDR3, the DNA is TGTGCCAGCAGCTTCCCGTACAGGGTAGGGGAGACCCAGTACTTC.

This clonotype was detected a few times. The V call is TRBV20-1, the J call TRBJ2-5, with 8 bases identical to TRBD2. Germline loops: CDR1 DFQATT, CDR2 SNEGSKA (reference sequence). V shed 6 bases, J shed 5 bases, and the junction held 14 bases outside the gene matches. The CDR3 length is 15 residues. The CDR3 here is CSAFSGILLGETQYF. The DNA for the CDR3 is TGCAGTGCGTTTAGCGGGATACTGTTGGGGGAGACCCAGTACTTC.

This clonotype showed up just a few times. This rearrangement joins TRBV7-8 to TRBJ2-5, with TRBD2 matching 7 bases. The V and J ends lost 2 bases and 4 bases, in that order; junction bases with no gene match: 4. This CDR3 has 14 amino acids. The V gene's germline CDR1 is SGHVS and CDR2 FQNEAQ. CDR3: CASSLFTSAETQYF. The CDR3 nucleotides are TGTGCCAGCAGCTTATTTACTAGCGCAGAGACCCAGTACTTC.

CDR3 DNA sequence: TGTGCCAGCTTAGGGACTAGCGGTCGTAGCTCCTACAATGAGCAGTTCTTC. This gives the protein CASLGTSGRSSYNEQFF. V is TRBV11-3 and J is TRBJ2-1; 11 bases are a match to TRBD2. The germline CDR1 and CDR2 sequences are SGHNT and YENEEA. V was pared by 8 bases and J by 0 bases, with 9 bases of the junction left unmatched. The CDR3 is 17 residues long.

V usage is TRBV12-3 or TRBV12-4 and J usage is TRBJ2-7; no reliable D call. The CDR3 is 14 residues long. The V end lost 6 bases, the J end lost 1 base, and 13 bases lay between the germline ends. CDR3 DNA sequence: TGTGCCAGCAGCCGGACGGCCGGATCCTACGAGCAGTACTTC. This sequence encodes CASSRTAGSYEQYF.

Only a few counts were recorded for this clonotype. The CDR3 nucleotides read TGTGCCAGCAGCCCAAGGACAGAAAATGAAAAACTGTTTTTT. Translation gives CASSPRTENEKLFF. This sequence joins TRBV7-8 and TRBJ1-4; D is perhaps TRBD1 (6 bases). This CDR3 comprises 14 residues. With 5 bases removed from V and 5 bases from J, the gap between germline ends came to 12 bases. Germline CDR1 SGHVS, CDR2 FQNEAQ. The variable domain in full, completed from reference TRBV7-8 and TRBJ1-4, reads GAGVSQSPRYKVAKRGQDVALRCDPISGHVSLFWYQQALGQGPEFLTYFQNEAQLDKSGLPSDRFFAERPEGSVSTLKIQRTQQEDSAVYLCASSPRTENEKLFFGSGTQLSVL.

The CDR3 DNA sequence: TGCGCCAGCAGCTTGTTTGGGACAGGGGACACCGGGGAGCTGTTTTTT. Residues: CASSLFGTGDTGELFF. This chain uses TRBV5-1 with TRBJ2-2; 10 bases line up with TRBD1. CDR3 length equals 16 residues. From germline, CDR1 is SGHRS and CDR2 YFSETQ. V was pared by 1 base and J by 3 bases, with 3 bases of the junction left unmatched.

The J gene is TRBJ2-7, the V gene TRBV5-4; possible D gene TRBD1, 6 bases. The V gene lost 4 bases and the J gene lost 11 bases, with 16 bases spanning the gap. Germline CDR1 reads SGHNT; CDR2 reads YYREEE (reference sequence). The CDR3 totals 12 residues. This CDR3 reads CASSLPGQLKYF. The DNA of the CDR3 is TGTGCCAGCAGCCTCCCGGGACAACTAAAGTACTTC.

The chain employs TRBV6-6 and TRBJ2-7; D gene ambiguous. The V gene's germline CDR1 is MNHNY and CDR2 SVGAGI (reference sequence). V was trimmed by 3 bases and J by 2 bases, leaving 5 bases between them. The CDR3 runs to 12 residues. In DNA form, the CDR3 reads TGTGCCAGCAGTTATATCCCCTACGAGCAGTACTTC. It encodes CASSYIPYEQYF.

This clonotype was recorded a few times. The gene calls are TRBV11-1 and TRBJ2-5; a possible D gene is TRBD2 (5 bases). With 1 base removed from V and 2 bases from J, the gap between germline ends came to 11 bases. This CDR3 region has 15 residues. Germline loops: CDR1 SGHAT, CDR2 FQDESV (reference sequence). The CDR3 reads CASSLGRTGQETQYF. CDR3 coding DNA: TGTGCCAGCAGCTTAGGAAGGACGGGACAAGAGACCCAGTACTTC. The variable domain in full, completed from reference TRBV11-1 and TRBJ2-5, reads EAEVAQSPRYKITEKSQAVAFWCDPISGHATLYWYRQILGQGPELLVQFQDESVVDDSQLPKDRFSAERLKGVDSTLKIQPAELGDSAMYLCASSLGRTGQETQYFGPGTRLLVL.

The chain has TRBV20-1 and TRBJ2-5, with TRBD1 as a possible D gene (5 bases). Germline CDR1 is DFQATT and CDR2 is SNEGSKA (reference sequence). V was pared by 5 bases and J by 2 bases, with 12 bases between. The CDR3 extends over 13 amino acids. The CDR3 region has the DNA TGCAGTGCTTTCAGGGCCCCACAAGAGACCCAGTACTTC. Its protein is CSAFRAPQETQYF.

This clonotype was found a few times. The chain carries TRBV6-1 and TRBJ2-4; 10 bases align to TRBD2. The J call may be incorrect, as the DNA end agrees better with TRBJ2-7. The CDR3 totals 14 residues. Germline assignment: CDR1 MNHNS and CDR2 SASEGT. The CDR3 nucleotides are TGTGCCAGCAGACCGGGACTAGCGAACTACGAGCAGTACTTC. It translates to CASRPGLANYEQYF.

This clonotype was picked up many times. J is TRBJ2-2 and V is TRBV6-6, with D tentatively TRBD2 (5 bases). The length of the CDR3 is 14 residues. V was trimmed by 2 bases and J by 5 bases, leaving 9 bases between them. Looked up from germline, CDR1 is MNHNY and CDR2 is SVGAGI (reference sequence). The CDR3 spells CASSYGSGTGELFF. The CDR3 DNA follows: TGTGCCAGCAGTTACGGGTCGGGGACCGGGGAGCTGTTTTTT.

This clonotype was found a few times. Here the CDR3 DNA reads TGTGCCAGCAGGGAAAGACGAGCGGGCCCATACGAGCAGTACTTC. Protein product: CASRERRAGPYEQYF. The V call is TRBV7-2, the J call TRBJ2-7; D is perhaps TRBD2 (6 bases). This CDR3 is built from 15 residues. Germline CDR1 SGHTA, CDR2 FQGNSA. The germline V and J ends were trimmed by 6 bases and 4 bases, with 19 bases remaining between them.